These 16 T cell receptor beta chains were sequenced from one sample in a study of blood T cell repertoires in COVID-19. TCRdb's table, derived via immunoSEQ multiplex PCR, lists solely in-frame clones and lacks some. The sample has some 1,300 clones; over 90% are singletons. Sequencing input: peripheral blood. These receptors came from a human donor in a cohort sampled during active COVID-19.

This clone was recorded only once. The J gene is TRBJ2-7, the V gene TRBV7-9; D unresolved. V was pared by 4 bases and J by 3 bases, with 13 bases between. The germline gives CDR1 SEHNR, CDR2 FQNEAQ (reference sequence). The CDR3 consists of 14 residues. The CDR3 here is CASSSPGVGYEQYF. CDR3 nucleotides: TGTGCCAGCAGCTCCCCCGGAGTGGGCTACGAGCAGTACTTC.

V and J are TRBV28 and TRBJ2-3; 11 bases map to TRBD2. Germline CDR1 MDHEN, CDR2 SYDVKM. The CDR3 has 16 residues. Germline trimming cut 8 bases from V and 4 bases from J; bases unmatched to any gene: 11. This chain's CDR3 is CASSLLAGVVSDTQYF. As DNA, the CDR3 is TGTGCCAGCTCACTACTAGCGGGGGTTGTCTCAGATACGCAGTATTTT.

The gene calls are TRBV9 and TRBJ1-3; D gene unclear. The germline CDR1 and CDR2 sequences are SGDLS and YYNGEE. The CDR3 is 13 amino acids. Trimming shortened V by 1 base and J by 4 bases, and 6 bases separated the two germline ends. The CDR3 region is CASSVSPGNTIYF. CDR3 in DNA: TGTGCCAGCAGCGTATCTCCCGGAAACACCATATATTTT.

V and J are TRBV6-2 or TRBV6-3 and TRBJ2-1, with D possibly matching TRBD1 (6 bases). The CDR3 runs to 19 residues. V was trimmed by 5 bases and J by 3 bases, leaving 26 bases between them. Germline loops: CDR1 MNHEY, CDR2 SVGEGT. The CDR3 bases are TGTGCCAGCAGTCCCTCGAATTTCCCGGGACGGACAGACTACAATGAGCAGTTCTTC. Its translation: CASSPSNFPGRTDYNEQFF.

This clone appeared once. The CDR3 spells CASSLIRDTGDEQYF. For the CDR3, the DNA is TGTGCCAGCAGCTTAATCCGGGACACCGGAGACGAGCAGTACTTC. The V and J genes are TRBV28 and TRBJ2-7, with D perhaps matching TRBD1 (6 bases). The CDR3 length is 15 residues. The germline CDR1 and CDR2 sequences are MDHEN and SYDVKM. With 6 bases removed from V and 5 bases from J, the gap between germline ends came to 20 bases.

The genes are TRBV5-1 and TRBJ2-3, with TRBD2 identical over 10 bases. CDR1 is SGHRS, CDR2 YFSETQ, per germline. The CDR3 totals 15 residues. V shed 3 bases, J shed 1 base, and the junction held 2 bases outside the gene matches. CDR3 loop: CASSSGTSGTDTQYF. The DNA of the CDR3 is TGCGCCAGCAGCTCCGGGACTAGCGGCACAGATACGCAGTATTTT. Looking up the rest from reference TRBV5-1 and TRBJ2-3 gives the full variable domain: KAGVTQTPRYLIKTRGQQVTLSCSPISGHRSVSWYQQTPGQGLQFLFEYFSETQRNKGNFPGRFSGRQFSNSRSEMNVSTLELGDSALYLCASSSGTSGTDTQYFGPGTRLTVL.

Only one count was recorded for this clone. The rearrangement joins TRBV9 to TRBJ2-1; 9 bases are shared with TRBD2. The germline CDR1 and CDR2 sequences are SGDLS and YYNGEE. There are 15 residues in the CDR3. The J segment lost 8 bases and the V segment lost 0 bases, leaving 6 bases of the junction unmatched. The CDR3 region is CASSVESGRRYEQFF. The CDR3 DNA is TGTGCCAGCAGCGTAGAGAGCGGGAGGAGGTATGAGCAGTTCTTC.

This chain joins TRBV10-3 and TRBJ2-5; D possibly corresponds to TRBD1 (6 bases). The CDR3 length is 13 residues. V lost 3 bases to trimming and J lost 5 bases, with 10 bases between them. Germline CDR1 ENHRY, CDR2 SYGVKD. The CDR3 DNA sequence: TGTGCCATCAGTGAAGGTCAGGGGGAGACCCAGTACTTC. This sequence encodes CAISEGQGETQYF.

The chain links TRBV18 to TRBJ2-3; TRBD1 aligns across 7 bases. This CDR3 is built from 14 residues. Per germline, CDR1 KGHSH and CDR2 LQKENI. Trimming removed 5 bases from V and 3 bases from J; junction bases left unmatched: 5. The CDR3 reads CASSTSTGTDTQYF. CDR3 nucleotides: TGTGCCAGCTCAACCTCGACAGGGACAGATACGCAGTATTTT.

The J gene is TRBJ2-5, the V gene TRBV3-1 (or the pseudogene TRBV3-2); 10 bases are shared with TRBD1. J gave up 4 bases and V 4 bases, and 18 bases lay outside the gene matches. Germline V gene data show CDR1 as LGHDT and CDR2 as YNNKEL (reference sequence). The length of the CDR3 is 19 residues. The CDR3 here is CASSPLPGTGVLRGETQYF. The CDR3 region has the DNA TGTGCCAGCAGCCCGCTCCCCGGGACAGGGGTCCTACGGGGAGAGACCCAGTACTTC.

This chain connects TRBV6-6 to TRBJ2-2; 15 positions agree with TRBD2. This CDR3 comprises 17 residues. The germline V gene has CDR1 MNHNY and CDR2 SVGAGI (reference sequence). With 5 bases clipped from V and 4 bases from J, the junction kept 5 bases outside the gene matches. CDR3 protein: CASSRGLAGGGTGELFF. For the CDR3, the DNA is TGTGCCAGCAGTCGGGGACTAGCGGGAGGTGGCACCGGGGAGCTGTTTTTT.

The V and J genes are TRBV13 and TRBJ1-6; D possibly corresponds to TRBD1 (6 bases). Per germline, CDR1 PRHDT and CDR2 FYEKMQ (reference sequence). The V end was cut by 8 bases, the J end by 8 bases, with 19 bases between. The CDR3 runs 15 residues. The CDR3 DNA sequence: TGTGCCAGCTCCGGGACACTGAGAGGTGATTCACCCCTCCACTTT. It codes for CASSGTLRGDSPLHF.

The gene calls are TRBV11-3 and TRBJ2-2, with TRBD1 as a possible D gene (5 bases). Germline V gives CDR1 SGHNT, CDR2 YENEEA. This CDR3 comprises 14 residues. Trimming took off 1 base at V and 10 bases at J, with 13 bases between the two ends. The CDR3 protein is CASSLVQGREELFF. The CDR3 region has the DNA TGTGCCAGCAGCTTAGTGCAGGGAAGGGAGGAGCTGTTTTTT.

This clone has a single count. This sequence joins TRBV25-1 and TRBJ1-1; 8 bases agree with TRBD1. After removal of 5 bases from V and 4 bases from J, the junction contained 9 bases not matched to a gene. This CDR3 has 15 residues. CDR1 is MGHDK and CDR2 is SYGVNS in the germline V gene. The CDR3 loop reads CASSLPGQVITEAFF. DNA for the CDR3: TGTGCCAGCAGTCTCCCGGGACAGGTAATCACTGAAGCTTTCTTT.

In DNA form, the CDR3 reads TGTGCCACCAGGGGGGGTTACAATGAGCAGTTCTTC. As protein: CATRGGYNEQFF. The chain uses TRBV24-1 and TRBJ2-1; D may be TRBD2 (6 bases). This CDR3 is built from 12 residues. The ends were cut back, 7 bases at V and 4 bases at J, with 7 bases in the middle. Germline loops: CDR1 KGHDR, CDR2 SFDVKD.

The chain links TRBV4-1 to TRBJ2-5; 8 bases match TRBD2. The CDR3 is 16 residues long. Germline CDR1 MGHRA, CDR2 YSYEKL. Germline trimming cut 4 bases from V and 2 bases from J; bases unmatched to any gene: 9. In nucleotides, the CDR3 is TGCGCCAGCAGCCGGCTGAGCGGGGGTGCACAAGAGACCCAGTACTTC. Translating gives CASSRLSGGAQETQYF.